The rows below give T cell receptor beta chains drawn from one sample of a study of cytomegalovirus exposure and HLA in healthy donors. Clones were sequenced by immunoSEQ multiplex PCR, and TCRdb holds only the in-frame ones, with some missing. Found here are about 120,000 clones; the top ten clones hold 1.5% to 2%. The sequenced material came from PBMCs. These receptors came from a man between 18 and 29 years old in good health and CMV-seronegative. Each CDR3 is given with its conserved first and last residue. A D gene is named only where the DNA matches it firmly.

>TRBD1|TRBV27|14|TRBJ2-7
TGTGCCAGCAGCCCCGGGGGGACAGGGGGCGAGCAGTACTTC
CASSPGGTGGEQYF
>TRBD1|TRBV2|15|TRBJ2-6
TGTGCCAGCAGTGAGACAGGGGCTGGGGCCAACGTCCTGACTTTC
CASSETGAGANVLTF
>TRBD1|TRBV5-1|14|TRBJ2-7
TGCGCCAGCAGCTCACCGGGACAGTCCTACGAGCAGTACTTC
CASSSPGQSYEQYF
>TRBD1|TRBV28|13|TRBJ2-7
TGTGCCAGCAGTTTAGGGACAGCCTACGAGCAGTACTTC
CASSLGTAYEQYF
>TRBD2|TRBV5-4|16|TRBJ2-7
TGTGCCAGCAGCTCAGATTCTAGCGGGGGGCCCGGCCAGCAGTACTTC
CASSSDSSGGPGQQYF
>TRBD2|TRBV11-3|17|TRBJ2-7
TGTGCCAGCAGCTTAGCCCCCGGCCTAGCGGTACTCCGCGAGCAGTACTTC
CASSLAPGLAVLREQYF
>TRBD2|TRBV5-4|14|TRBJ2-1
TGTGCCAGCAGCTTGGGCGGGGGGCTGGGTGAGCAGTTCTTC
CASSLGGGLGEQFF
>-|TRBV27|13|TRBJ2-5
TGTGCCAGCAGTCTCACTAGCAAGATGCCCCAGTACTTC
CASSLTSKMPQYF
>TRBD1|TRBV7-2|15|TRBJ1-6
TGTGCCAGCAGCTCCACAGGGGGTAATAATTCACCCCTCCACTTT
CASSSTGGNNSPLHF
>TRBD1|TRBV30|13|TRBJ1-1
TGTGCCTGGAATCCCGACAGGGAGGCTGAAGCTTTCTTT
CAWNPDREAEAFF
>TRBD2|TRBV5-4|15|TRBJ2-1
TGTGCCAGCATCCCGAGCGGGACGACCTACAATGAGCAGTTCTTC
CASIPSGTTYNEQFF
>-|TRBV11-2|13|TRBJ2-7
TGTGCCAGCAGTGAGGCCCGGGTCTACGAGCAGTACTTC
CASSEARVYEQYF
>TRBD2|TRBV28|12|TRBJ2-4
TGTGCCAGCTTGGAGCTAGCGGGAATTCAGTACTTC
CASLELAGIQYF
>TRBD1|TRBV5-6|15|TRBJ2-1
TGTGCCAGCAACTGGGGACAGGGGGCAATCAATGAGCAGTTCTTC
CASNWGQGAINEQFF
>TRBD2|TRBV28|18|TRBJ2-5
TGTGCCAGCTCAGTTCACGGACTAGCCCAAAACCTACAAGAGACCCAGTACTTC
CASSVHGLAQNLQETQYF
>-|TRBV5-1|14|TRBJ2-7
TGCGCCAGCAGCTTGACAGGGTACATAGACGAGCAGTACTTC
CASSLTGYIDEQYF
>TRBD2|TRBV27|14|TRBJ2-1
TGTGCCAGCATCCCTAGCGGGAGTGGCAATGAGCAGTTCTTC
CASIPSGSGNEQFF
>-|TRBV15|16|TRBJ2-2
TGTGCCACCAGCAGAGAATCCGGGACAAACACCGGGGAGCTGTTTTTT
CATSRESGTNTGELFF
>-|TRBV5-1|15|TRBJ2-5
TGCGCCAGCAGCTTACGGAGGGTCAACGGGGAGACCCAGTACTTC
CASSLRRVNGETQYF
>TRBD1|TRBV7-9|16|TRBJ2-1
TGTGCCAGCAGCCTGATGAGGGACAGGACCCGGAATGAGCAGTTCTTC
CASSLMRDRTRNEQFF
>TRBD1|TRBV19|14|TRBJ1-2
TGTGCCGCGCTGGCGGGACAGGGTATGGATGGCTACACCTTC
CAALAGQGMDGYTF
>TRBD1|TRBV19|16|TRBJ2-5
TGTGCCAGTAGTATAGTAGGGACAGGGGGCACAGAGACCCAGTACTTC
CASSIVGTGGTETQYF
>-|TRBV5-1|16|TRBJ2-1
TGCGCCAGCAGCTTCCGGGGTGGGAGCTCCTACAATGAGCAGTTCTTC
CASSFRGGSSYNEQFF
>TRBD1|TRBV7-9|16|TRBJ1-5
TGTGCCAGCAGCGATGACCGGACAGGGTCAATCAAGCCCCAGCATTTT
CASSDDRTGSIKPQHF
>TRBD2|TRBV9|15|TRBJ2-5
TGTGCCAGCGGTCGGGGCGGGGGGGCTTCTGAGACCCAGTACTTC
CASGRGGGASETQYF
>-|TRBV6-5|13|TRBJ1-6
TGTGCCAGCAGCCCCTCGAGAGGCTCACCCCTCCACTTT
CASSPSRGSPLHF
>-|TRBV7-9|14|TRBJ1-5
TGTGCCAGCAGCTTGGGCACCGTCGGTCAGCCCCAGCATTTT
CASSLGTVGQPQHF
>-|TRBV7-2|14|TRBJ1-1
TGTGCCAGCAGCTTAGGGTGGGGCAACACTGAAGCTTTCTTT
CASSLGWGNTEAFF
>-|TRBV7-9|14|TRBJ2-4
TGTGCCAGCAGCTTAGCCCTAGCCAAAAACATTCAGTACTTC
CASSLALAKNIQYF
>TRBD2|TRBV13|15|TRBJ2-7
TGTGCCAGCAGTACCGGGACTACCCTCTCCTACGAGCAGTACTTC
CASSTGTTLSYEQYF
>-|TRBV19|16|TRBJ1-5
TGTGCCAGTAGCAAATTGACAGTATTGGGCAATCAGCCCCAGCATTTT
CASSKLTVLGNQPQHF
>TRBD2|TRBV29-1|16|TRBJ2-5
TGCAGCGTTGAGGGGGAAATAGCGGGAGCGGTGGAGACCCAGTACTTC
CSVEGEIAGAVETQYF
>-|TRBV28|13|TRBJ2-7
TGTGCCAGTACCCCCGGACAATCCTACGAGCAGTACTTC
CASTPGQSYEQYF
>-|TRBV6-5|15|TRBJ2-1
TGTGCCAGCAAGACGGAGCGGACGGCCTACAATGAGCAGTTCTTC
CASKTERTAYNEQFF
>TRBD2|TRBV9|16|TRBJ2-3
TGTGCCAGCAGCGCCCGACTAGCGGGGATGTCAGATACGCAGTATTTT
CASSARLAGMSDTQYF
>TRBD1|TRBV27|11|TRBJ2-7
TGTGCCAGCAAGGACAGGGACGAGCAGTACTTC
CASKDRDEQYF
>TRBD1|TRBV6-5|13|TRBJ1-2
TGTGCCAGCAGTCCGGGACAGAGCTATGGCTACACCTTC
CASSPGQSYGYTF
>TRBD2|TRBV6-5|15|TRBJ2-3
TGTGCCAGCAGTTACAGCGGGGGGTTCACAGATACGCAGTATTTT
CASSYSGGFTDTQYF
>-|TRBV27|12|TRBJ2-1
TGTGCCAGCAGTGCACCGGGACTTGAGCAGTTCTTC
CASSAPGLEQFF
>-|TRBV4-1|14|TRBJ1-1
TGCGCCAGCAGCACCCCCGGAGTGAACACTGAAGCTTTCTTT
CASSTPGVNTEAFF
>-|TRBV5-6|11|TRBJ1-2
TGTGCCAGCAGCTCCCTATATGGCTACACCTTC
CASSSLYGYTF
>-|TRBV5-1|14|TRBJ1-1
TGCGCCAGCAGAAAACAGGGCACGAACACTGAAGCTTTCTTT
CASRKQGTNTEAFF
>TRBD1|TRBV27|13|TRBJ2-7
TGTGCCAGCAGGAGGACAGGGCTTGGGGAGCAGTACTTC
CASRRTGLGEQYF
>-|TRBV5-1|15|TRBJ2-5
TGCGCCAGCAGCTTCGAAGGGAAGGGAGGAGAGACCCAGTACTTC
CASSFEGKGGETQYF
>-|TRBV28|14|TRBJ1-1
TGTGCCAGCAGTTTACTACAGTCAGCTCGCGAAGCTTTCTTT
CASSLLQSAREAFF
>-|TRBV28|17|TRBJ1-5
TGTGCCAGCAGTTCGGACCCGTTTGCTGGGGGGGATCAGCCCCAGCATTTT
CASSSDPFAGGDQPQHF
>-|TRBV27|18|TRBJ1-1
TGTGCCAGCAGTTTCACAGGGATCCCTTCCTTCTCCCGCGGTGAAGCTTTCTTT
CASSFTGIPSFSRGEAFF
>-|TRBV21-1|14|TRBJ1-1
TGTGCCAGCAGCAAAGTCCAGGGGATTACTGAAGCTTTCTTT
CASSKVQGITEAFF
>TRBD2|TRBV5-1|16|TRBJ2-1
TGCGCCAGCAGCCCCCCCCGCGGGGGGAAACTTAATGAGCAGTTCTTC
CASSPPRGGKLNEQFF
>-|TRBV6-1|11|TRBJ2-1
TGTGCCAGCATGGTCAGCAATGAGCAGTTCTTC
CASMVSNEQFF
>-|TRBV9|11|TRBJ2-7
TGTGCCAGCAGCCAGGGTTCCGAGCAGTACTTC
CASSQGSEQYF
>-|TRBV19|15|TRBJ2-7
TGTGCCAGTAGTAGACGACAGGAAGGCTCCTACGAGCAGTACTTC
CASSRRQEGSYEQYF
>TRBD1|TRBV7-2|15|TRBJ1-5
TGTGCCAGCAGCCCACAGGGGAATAGCAATCAGCCCCAGCATTTT
CASSPQGNSNQPQHF
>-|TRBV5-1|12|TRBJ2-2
TGCGCCAGCAGTCAATCCACCGGGGAGCTGTTTTTT
CASSQSTGELFF
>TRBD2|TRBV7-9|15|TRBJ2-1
TGTGCCAGCAGCTTTGGGACTACAATGGGCAAGGAGCAGTTCTTC
CASSFGTTMGKEQFF
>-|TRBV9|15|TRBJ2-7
TGTGCCAGCAGCGTAGGTCCGATGGCTGAGGGAGAGCAGTACTTC
CASSVGPMAEGEQYF
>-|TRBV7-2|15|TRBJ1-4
TGTGCCAGCAGCTTAGGTGTAACCCAGGGGGAAAAACTGTTTTTT
CASSLGVTQGEKLFF
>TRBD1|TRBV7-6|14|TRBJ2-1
TGTGCCAGCAGCTCGGGACAGATAAACAATGAGCAGTTCTTC
CASSSGQINNEQFF